Below, 12 T cell receptor beta chains from the same sample are listed, as sequenced in a study of T cells in tuberculosis. Thawed, overnight-rested PBMC were stained with GMM-loaded CD1B tetramer, viability dye and anti-CD3, then sorted. CD1B tetramers were loaded with Rhodococcus equi-derived C32 glucose monomycolate. TCRdb keeps only in-frame clones here, not all; method: immunoSEQ multiplex PCR. The table records approximately 88,000 clones, just over 90% of them present only once. Sequencing was carried out using CD1b-GMM tetramer-negative cells sorted from PBMCs. These receptors originate from an adult woman with latent tuberculosis.

The rearrangement uses TRBV29-1 and TRBJ2-5, with D unclear. The CDR3 consists of 13 residues. CDR1 and CDR2 (germline): SQVTM, ANQGSEA. V was cut by 4 bases and J by 0 bases, with 9 bases left in between. The CDR3 DNA reads TGCAGCGTTGTCGCGGATTACCAAGAGACCCAGTACTTC. It codes for CSVVADYQETQYF.

The chain has TRBV19 and TRBJ2-5; TRBD2 matches at 9 bases. Gene TRBJ2-7 matches the end of the DNA better, so the J call may be wrong. The CDR3 covers 16 residues. The germline gives CDR1 LNHDA, CDR2 SQIVND (reference sequence). The CDR3 DNA reads as TGTGCCAGTAGTATGTTCTTCGGCGGGGGGGCTCACGAGCAGTACTTC. It codes for CASSMFFGGGAHEQYF.

The chain links TRBV28 to TRBJ1-6; TRBD1 is a possible D gene (6 bases). The CDR3 totals 14 residues. The V end was cut by 6 bases, the J end by 7 bases, with 13 bases between. Germline values: CDR1 MDHEN, CDR2 SYDVKM. The CDR3 DNA sequence: TGTGCCAGCAGCCCGGACAGAATAAATTCACCCCTCCACTTT. This sequence encodes CASSPDRINSPLHF.

V and J are TRBV15 and TRBJ1-2, with TRBD1 matching over 9 bases. Germline V gene data show CDR1 as LNHNV and CDR2 as YYDKDF (reference sequence). The CDR3 totals 17 residues. J was trimmed by 4 bases and V by 0 bases; bases with no gene match: 9. Written as DNA, the CDR3 is TGTGCCACCAGCAGAGATGGGACACCGGGACAGGGCTATGGCTACACCTTC. It translates to CATSRDGTPGQGYGYTF.

As DNA, the CDR3 is TGCGCCAGCAGGCGCTTGATGGGGGCCTTACTCATGAACACTGAAGCTTTCTTT. Its translation: CASRRLMGALLMNTEAFF. V and J are TRBV10-2 and TRBJ1-1, with D possibly TRBD1 on 6 matching bases. The CDR3 loop spans 18 amino acids. CDR1 and CDR2 from the germline V gene are WSHSY and SAAADI. Deletions cut 6 bases from V and 0 bases from J, with 23 bases between.

The CDR3 DNA follows: TGTGCCAGTACCCGACAGGGCGTCGGGGCTGAAGCTTTCTTT. Protein sequence: CASTRQGVGAEAFF. The V call is TRBV19, the J call TRBJ1-1, with 7 bases matching TRBD1. This CDR3 is 14 amino acids long. Germline V gene sequence: CDR1 LNHDA, CDR2 SQIVND (reference sequence). The V and J ends lost 7 bases and 6 bases, in that order; junction bases with no gene match: 11.

Of note for this clone: At one of its ends the junction is not consistent with the germline gene, which may arise from a read error. The same CDR3 can be traced to other DNA sequences in this sample. This chain uses TRBV7-9 with TRBJ2-3; TRBD2 agrees at 9 bases. This CDR3 region has 15 residues. Germline lookup yields CDR1 SEHNR and CDR2 FQNEAQ (reference sequence). The CDR3 bases are TGTGCCAGCAGCCGAAGCGGGGGGTCCGGGGATACGCAATATTTT. Translating it yields CASSRSGGSGDTQYF.

This clone was seen only a few times. This chain links TRBV27 with TRBJ1-5, with TRBD1 matching 8 bases. The V and J ends lost 5 bases and 2 bases, in that order; junction bases with no gene match: 2. The CDR3 is 14 residues long. The germline gives CDR1 MNHEY, CDR2 SMNVEV (reference sequence). The CDR3 bases are TGTGCCAGCAGTAGGGGACAGGGCAATCAGCCCCAGCATTTT. It codes for CASSRGQGNQPQHF.

The chain links TRBV6-1 to TRBJ2-3; 10 nucleotides align to TRBD1. CDR1 and CDR2 from the germline V gene are MNHNS and SASEGT. Germline trimming cut 5 bases from V and 5 bases from J; bases unmatched to any gene: 7. The CDR3 has 15 residues. CDR3 loop: CASSKTGGAGDTQYF. Written as DNA, the CDR3 is TGTGCCAGCAGTAAGACAGGGGGCGCGGGAGATACGCAGTATTTT.

The V gene is TRBV6-5, the J gene TRBJ1-3, with 8 bases fitting TRBD1. Trimming removed 4 bases from V and 3 bases from J; junction bases left unmatched: 5. The CDR3 is 15 amino acids. The germline V gene encodes CDR1 MNHEY and CDR2 SVGAGI. The CDR3 protein is CASSLTGGSGNTIYF. The CDR3 region has the DNA TGTGCCAGCAGTTTAACAGGGGGAAGTGGAAACACCATATATTTT.

The sample holds one count of this clone. The CDR3 reads CASSLHWQGNSPLHF. For the CDR3, the DNA is TGTGCCAGCAGCTTACACTGGCAGGGAAACTCACCCCTCCACTTT. The chain joins TRBV11-2 to TRBJ1-6; TRBD1 might be the D (5 bases). The CDR3 consists of 15 residues. Trimming shortened V by 2 bases and J by 10 bases, and 15 bases separated the two germline ends. From germline, CDR1 is SGHAT and CDR2 FQNNGV.

CDR3 sequence (DNA): TGTGCCAGCAGTCCTATAACAGGGGTAGTGACAGATACGCAGTATTTT. It translates to CASSPITGVVTDTQYF. The chain combines TRBV27 with TRBJ2-3; 7 bases are a match to TRBD1. In germline, CDR1 is MNHEY, CDR2 SMNVEV (reference sequence). The CDR3 runs 16 residues. V shed 5 bases and J 3 bases; nucleotides not matched to a gene: 11.